The sequence of this T cell receptor beta chain was determined in a study of control samples from healthy donors and cancer patients. CDR1 is ENHRY, CDR2 SYGVKD, per germline. V lost 3 bases and J lost 8, with 7 bases in between. There are 12 residues in the CDR3. Some clones are missing from TCRdb's copy, which holds only in-frame ones; the method was immunoSEQ multiplex PCR. The table records some 150,000 clones, about 90% of them present only once. The source material was blood. The TCR sequence derives from a man aged 25-40 years in good health. The chain employs TRBV10-3 and TRBJ1-4; D gene unclear. DNA of the CDR3: TGTGCCATCAGTGAAGGGAACGAAAAACTGTTTTTT. Amino acids: CAISEGNEKLFF.